This T cell receptor (beta chain) was found in a study of response to subunit inactivated influenza vaccine. The study, taken as a whole, reports: Authors suggested each seasonal flu vaccination may recruit only limited numbers of new T cells.

The V segment lost 3 bases and the J segment 4 bases; nucleotides outside the gene matches: 8. The germline V gene has CDR1 SGHDN and CDR2 FVKESK. The CDR3 contains 16 residues. With regard to this clonotype: Its antigen remains unknown.

Each CDR3 protein gets one entry after TCRdb re-called the RT-PCR reads with MiXCR. In the table there are around 530,000 distinct CDR3 sequences, approximately 15% of which are singletons. This sequence joins TRBV14 and TRBJ2-2; 7 bases map to TRBD2. This specimen was CD4+ T cells sorted from PBMCs, taken about 24 months after vaccination. The origin of this receptor is a man aged 50 to 69 who received an inactivated influenza vaccine. CDR3 protein: CASSQGAGRFTGELFF. For the CDR3, the DNA is TGTGCCAGCAGCCAGGGAGCCGGGAGGTTCACCGGGGAGCTGTTTTTT. The full variable domain, its missing parts supplied by reference TRBV14 and TRBJ2-2, is EAGVTQFPSHSVIEKGQTVTLRCDPISGHDNLYWYRRVMGKEIKFLLHFVKESKQDESGMPNNRFLAERTGGTYSTLKVQPAELEDSGVYFCASSQGAGRFTGELFFGEGSRLTVL.